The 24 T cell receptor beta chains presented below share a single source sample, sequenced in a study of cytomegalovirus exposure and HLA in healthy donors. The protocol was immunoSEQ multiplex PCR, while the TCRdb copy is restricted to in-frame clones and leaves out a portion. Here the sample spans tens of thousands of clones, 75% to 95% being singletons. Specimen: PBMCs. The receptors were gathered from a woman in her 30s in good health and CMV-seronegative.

The CDR3 nucleotides read TGTGCCAGCAGTGCCCGAGCGGACGGGGGCTACACCTTC. This translates into CASSARADGGYTF. This chain uses TRBV2 with TRBJ1-2; no reliable D call. Germline V lookup: CDR1 SNHLY, CDR2 FYNNEI. V was clipped by 4 bases and J by 8 bases, with 14 bases between them. The CDR3 spans 13 residues.

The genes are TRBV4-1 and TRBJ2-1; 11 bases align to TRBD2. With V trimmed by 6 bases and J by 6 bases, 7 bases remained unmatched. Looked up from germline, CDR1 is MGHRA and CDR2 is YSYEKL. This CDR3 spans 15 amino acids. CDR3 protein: CASSPTSGSGNEQFF. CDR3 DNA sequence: TGCGCCAGCAGTCCTACTAGCGGGAGTGGCAATGAGCAGTTCTTC.

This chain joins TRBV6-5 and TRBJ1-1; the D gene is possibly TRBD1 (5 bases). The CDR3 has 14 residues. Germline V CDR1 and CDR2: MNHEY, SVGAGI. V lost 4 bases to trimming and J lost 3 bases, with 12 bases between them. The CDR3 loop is CASSFWGGDTEAFF. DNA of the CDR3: TGTGCCAGCAGTTTCTGGGGAGGGGACACTGAAGCTTTCTTT.

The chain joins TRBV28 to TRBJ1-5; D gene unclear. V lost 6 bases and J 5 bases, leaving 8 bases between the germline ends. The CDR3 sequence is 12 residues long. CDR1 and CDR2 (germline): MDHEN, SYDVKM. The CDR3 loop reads CASRASDQPQHF. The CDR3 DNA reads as TGTGCCAGCAGAGCCTCGGATCAGCCCCAGCATTTT. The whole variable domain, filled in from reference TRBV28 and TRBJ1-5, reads DVKVTQSSRYLVKRTGEKVFLECVQDMDHENMFWYRQDPGLGLRLIYFSYDVKMKEKGDIPEGYSVSREKKERFSLILESASTNQTSMYLCASRASDQPQHFGDGTRLSIL.

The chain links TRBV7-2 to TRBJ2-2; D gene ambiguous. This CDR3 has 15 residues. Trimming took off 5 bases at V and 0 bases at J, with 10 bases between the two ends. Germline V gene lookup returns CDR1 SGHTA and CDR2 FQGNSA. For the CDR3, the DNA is TGTGCCAGCAGCCTTCTAGGATCGAACACCGGGGAGCTGTTTTTT. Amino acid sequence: CASSLLGSNTGELFF. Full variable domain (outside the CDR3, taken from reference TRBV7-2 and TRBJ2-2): GAGVSQSPSNKVTEKGKDVELRCDPISGHTALYWYRQSLGQGLEFLIYFQGNSAPDKSGLPSDRFSAERTGGSVSTLTIQRTQQEDSAVYLCASSLLGSNTGELFFGEGSRLTVL.

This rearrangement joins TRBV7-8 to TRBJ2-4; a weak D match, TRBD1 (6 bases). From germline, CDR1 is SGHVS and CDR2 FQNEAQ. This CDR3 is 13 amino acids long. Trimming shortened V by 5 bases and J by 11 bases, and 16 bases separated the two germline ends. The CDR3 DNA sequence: TGTGCCAGCAGCGCACAACAGGGTTCCCTTCAGTACTTC. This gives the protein CASSAQQGSLQYF.

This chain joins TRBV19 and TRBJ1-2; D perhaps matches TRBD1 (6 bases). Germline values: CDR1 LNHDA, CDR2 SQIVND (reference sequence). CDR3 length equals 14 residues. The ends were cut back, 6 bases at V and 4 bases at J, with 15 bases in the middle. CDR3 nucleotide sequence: TGTGCCAGTAGCCCCACCCTGGACAGCTATGGCTACACCTTC. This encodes CASSPTLDSYGYTF.

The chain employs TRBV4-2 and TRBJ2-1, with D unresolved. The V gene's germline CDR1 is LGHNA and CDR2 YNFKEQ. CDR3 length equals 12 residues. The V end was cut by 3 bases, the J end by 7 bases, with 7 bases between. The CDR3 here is CASSQIENEQFF. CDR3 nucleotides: TGTGCCAGCAGCCAGATAGAGAATGAGCAGTTCTTC.

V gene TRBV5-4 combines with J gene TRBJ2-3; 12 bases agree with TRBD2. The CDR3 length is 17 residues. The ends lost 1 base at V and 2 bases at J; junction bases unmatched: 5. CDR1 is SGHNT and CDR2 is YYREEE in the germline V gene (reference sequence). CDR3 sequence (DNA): TGTGCCAGCAGCTTGTACCTAGCGGGAGGGCCCACAGATACGCAGTATTTT. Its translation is CASSLYLAGGPTDTQYF.

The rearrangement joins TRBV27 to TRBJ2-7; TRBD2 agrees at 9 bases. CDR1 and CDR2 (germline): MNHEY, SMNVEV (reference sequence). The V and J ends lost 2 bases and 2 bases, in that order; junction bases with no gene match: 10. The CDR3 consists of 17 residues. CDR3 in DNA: TGTGCCAGCAGTTTAAGTGGGATAGCGGGAGCCCCCTACGAGCAGTACTTC. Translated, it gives CASSLSGIAGAPYEQYF.

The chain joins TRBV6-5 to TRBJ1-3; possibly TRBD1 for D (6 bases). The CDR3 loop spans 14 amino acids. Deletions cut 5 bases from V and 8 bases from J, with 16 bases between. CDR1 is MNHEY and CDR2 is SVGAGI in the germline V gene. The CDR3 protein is CASSTQGQLHTIYF. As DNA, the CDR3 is TGTGCCAGCAGTACACAGGGTCAGCTTCACACCATATATTTT.

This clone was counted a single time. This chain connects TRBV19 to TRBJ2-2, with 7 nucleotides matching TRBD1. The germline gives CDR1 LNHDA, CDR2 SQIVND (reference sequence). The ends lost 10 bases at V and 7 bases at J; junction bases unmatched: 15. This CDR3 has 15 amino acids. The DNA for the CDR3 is TGTGCCACCACGCCTACGACAGGGTCTCGCGGGGAGCTGTTTTTT. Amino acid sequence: CATTPTTGSRGELFF.

The CDR3 region has the DNA TGTGCCAGCAGCAGGGACAGCTCTGGAAACACCATATATTTT. This codes for CASSRDSSGNTIYF. The chain employs TRBV7-3 and TRBJ1-3; 7 bases are shared with TRBD1. V was clipped by 5 bases and J by 0 bases; unmatched bases: 1. CDR1 SGHTA and CDR2 FQGTGA come from the germline V gene. CDR3 length equals 14 residues.

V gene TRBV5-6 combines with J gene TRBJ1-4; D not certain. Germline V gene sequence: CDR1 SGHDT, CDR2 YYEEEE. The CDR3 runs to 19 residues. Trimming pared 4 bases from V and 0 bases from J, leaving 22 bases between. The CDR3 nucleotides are TGTGCCAGCAGCCACCACATAGCCCTAACGGTTGCAACTAATGAAAAACTGTTTTTT. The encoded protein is CASSHHIALTVATNEKLFF. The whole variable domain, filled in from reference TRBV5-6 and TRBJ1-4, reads DAGVTQSPTHLIKTRGQQVTLRCSPKSGHDTVSWYQQALGQGPQFIFQYYEEEERQRGNFPDRFSGHQFPNYSSELNVNALLLGDSALYLCASSHHIALTVATNEKLFFGSGTQLSVL.

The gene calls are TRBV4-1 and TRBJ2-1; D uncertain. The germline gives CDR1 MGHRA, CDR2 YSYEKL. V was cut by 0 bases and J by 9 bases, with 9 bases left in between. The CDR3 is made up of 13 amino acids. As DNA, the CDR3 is TGCGCCAGCAGCCAAGATCCCCTAGGTGAGCAGTTCTTC. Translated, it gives CASSQDPLGEQFF.

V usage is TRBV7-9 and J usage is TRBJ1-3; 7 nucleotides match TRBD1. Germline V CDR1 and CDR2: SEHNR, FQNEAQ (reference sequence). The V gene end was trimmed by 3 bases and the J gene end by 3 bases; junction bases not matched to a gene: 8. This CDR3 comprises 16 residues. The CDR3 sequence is CASSFGQATGGNTIYF. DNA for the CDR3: TGTGCCAGCAGCTTCGGACAGGCGACGGGTGGAAACACCATATATTTT.

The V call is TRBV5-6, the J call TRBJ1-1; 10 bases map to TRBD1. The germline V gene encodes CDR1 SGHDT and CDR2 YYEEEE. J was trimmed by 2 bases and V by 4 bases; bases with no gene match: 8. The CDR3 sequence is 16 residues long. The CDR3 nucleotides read TGTGCCAGCAGCGGGGGACAGGGGTACATTAACACTGAAGCTTTCTTT. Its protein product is CASSGGQGYINTEAFF.

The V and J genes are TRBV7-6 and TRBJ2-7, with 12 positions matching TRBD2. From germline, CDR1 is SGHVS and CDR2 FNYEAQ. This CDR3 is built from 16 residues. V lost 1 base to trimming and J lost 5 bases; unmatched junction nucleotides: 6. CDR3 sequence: CASSLDPSGRVDEQYF. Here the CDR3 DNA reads TGTGCCAGCAGCTTAGATCCTAGCGGGAGGGTCGACGAGCAGTACTTC.

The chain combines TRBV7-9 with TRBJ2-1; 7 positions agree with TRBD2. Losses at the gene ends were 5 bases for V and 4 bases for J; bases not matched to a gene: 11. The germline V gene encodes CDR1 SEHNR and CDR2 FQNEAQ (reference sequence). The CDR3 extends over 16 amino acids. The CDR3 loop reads CASSQRYGRTYNEQFF. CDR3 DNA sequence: TGTGCCAGCAGCCAAAGGTACGGGAGGACTTACAATGAGCAGTTCTTC.

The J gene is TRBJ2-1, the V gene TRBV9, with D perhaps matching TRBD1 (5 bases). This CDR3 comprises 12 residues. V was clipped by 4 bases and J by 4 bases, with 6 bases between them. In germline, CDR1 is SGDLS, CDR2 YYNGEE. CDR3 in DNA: TGTGCCAGCAGCCAGGGATACAATGAGCAGTTCTTC. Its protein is CASSQGYNEQFF.

CDR3 sequence reads: CASRGGREFGEQFF. The CDR3 nucleotides read TGTGCCAGTAGAGGCGGGAGGGAATTCGGTGAGCAGTTCTTC. The chain joins TRBV19 to TRBJ2-1; the match to TRBD2 covers 9 bases. V gave up 6 bases and J gave up 9 bases; unmatched junction bases: 9. The CDR3 has 14 amino acids. Germline V gene data show CDR1 as LNHDA and CDR2 as SQIVND (reference sequence).

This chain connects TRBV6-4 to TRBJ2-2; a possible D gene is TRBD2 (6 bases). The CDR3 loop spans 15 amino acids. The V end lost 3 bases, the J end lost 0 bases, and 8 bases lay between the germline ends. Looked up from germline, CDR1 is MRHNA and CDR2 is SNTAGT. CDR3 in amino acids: CASSEEGSNTGELFF. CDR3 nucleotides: TGTGCCAGCAGTGAGGAGGGTTCGAACACCGGGGAGCTGTTTTTT.

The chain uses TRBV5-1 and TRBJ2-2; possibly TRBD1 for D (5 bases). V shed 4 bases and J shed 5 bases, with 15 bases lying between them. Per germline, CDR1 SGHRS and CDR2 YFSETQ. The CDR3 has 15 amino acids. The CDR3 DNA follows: TGCGCCAGCAGCCAGGCGGACACCTCTACCGGGGAGCTGTTTTTT. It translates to CASSQADTSTGELFF.

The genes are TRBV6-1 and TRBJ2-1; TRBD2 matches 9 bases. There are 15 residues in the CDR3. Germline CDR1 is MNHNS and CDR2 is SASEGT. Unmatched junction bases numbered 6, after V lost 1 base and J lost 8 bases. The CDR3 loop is CASSEGSGSPDEQFF. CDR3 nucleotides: TGTGCCAGCAGTGAAGGTAGCGGGAGTCCCGATGAGCAGTTCTTC.